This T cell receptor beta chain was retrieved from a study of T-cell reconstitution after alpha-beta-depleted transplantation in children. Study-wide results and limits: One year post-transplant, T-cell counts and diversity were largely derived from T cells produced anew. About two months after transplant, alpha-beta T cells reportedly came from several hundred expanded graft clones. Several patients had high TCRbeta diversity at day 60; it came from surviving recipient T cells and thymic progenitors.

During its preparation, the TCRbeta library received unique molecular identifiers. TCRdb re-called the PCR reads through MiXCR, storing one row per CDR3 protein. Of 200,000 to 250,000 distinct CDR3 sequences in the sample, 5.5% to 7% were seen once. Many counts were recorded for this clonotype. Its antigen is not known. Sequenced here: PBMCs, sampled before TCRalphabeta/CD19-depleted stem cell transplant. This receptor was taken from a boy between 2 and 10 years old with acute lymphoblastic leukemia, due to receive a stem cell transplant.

CDR3 region: CASSRWTRDRVDRSSYNEQFF. The CDR3 DNA is TGTGCCAGCAGCAGATGGACCCGGGACAGGGTTGACCGGAGCTCCTACAATGAGCAGTTCTTC. The J gene is TRBJ2-1, the V gene TRBV9; 9 bases map to TRBD1. There are 21 residues in the CDR3. Germline CDR1 and CDR2: SGDLS and YYNGEE. With V trimmed by 4 bases and J by 0 bases, 20 bases remained unmatched.